These T cell receptor beta chains were read from a single sample in a study of identical twins. TCRdb itself ran the 5' RACE reads through MiXCR, one entry per CDR3 protein. The table has 700,000 or so distinct CDR3 sequences, about 20% seen once. This same sample was also taken into another study, of T cells expressing NK-cell markers.

Sequenced material: PBMCs. All receptors derive from a woman between 18 and 29 years old in good health. Each CDR3 is given with its conserved first and last residue.

v_call,j_call,cdr3_aa
TRBV29-1,TRBJ2-3,CSAEPVTDTQYF
TRBV20-1,TRBJ2-3,CSANQRTSLTDTQYF
TRBV20-1,TRBJ2-1,CSARDLTSYNEQFF
TRBV12-3/TRBV12-4,TRBJ2-1,CASSPAGYEQFF
TRBV6-1,TRBJ2-7,CASSPPGSPYEQYF
TRBV7-2,TRBJ2-1,CASSSASGGYNEQFF
TRBV15,TRBJ1-4,CATSRQNEKLFF
TRBV6-5,TRBJ2-3,CASSYSPPGLGGADTQYF
TRBV6-6,TRBJ2-5,CASRGDWGETQYF
TRBV12-3/TRBV12-4,TRBJ2-1,CASSYRDPDTAEQFF
TRBV20-1,TRBJ1-1,CSARVRGPNTEAFF
TRBV12-3/TRBV12-4,TRBJ2-5,CASSFIELQETQYF
TRBV19,TRBJ2-7,CASSRARGTYEQYF
TRBV5-1,TRBJ2-5,CASSLQGAETQYF
TRBV20-1,TRBJ2-7,CSASYRNIYEQYF
TRBV6-1,TRBJ1-1,CASSRDSPILNTEAFF
TRBV10-2,TRBJ2-5,CASSDEGTGETQYF